Each of the 20 T cell receptor beta chains below was sequenced from the same sample in a study of cytomegalovirus exposure and HLA in healthy donors. The PCR was carried out with 60 Vbeta primers and 13 Jbeta primers. The protocol was immunoSEQ multiplex PCR, while the TCRdb copy is restricted to in-frame clones and leaves out a portion. The sample yields 140,000 or so clones, around a tenth seen once. Sequencing was performed on PBMCs. These receptors were collected from a male donor in good health and CMV-seronegative.

This clone turned up a few times. This rearrangement joins TRBV29-1 to TRBJ1-1; TRBD1 matches at 8 bases. This CDR3 has 13 residues. With V trimmed by 6 bases and J by 1 base, 4 bases remained unmatched. Germline assignment: CDR1 SQVTM and CDR2 ANQGSEA. The CDR3 DNA is TGCAGCGTCCGACAGGGGCCGAACACTGAAGCTTTCTTT. Its translation is CSVRQGPNTEAFF.

This clone was observed a few times. The chain carries TRBV4-3 and TRBJ2-7, with D perhaps matching TRBD2 (5 bases). There are 15 residues in the CDR3. V lost 2 bases and J 2 bases, leaving 13 bases between the germline ends. Germline V CDR1 and CDR2: LGHNA, YSLEER. In DNA, the CDR3 is TGCGCCAGCAGCCAACGGCGGGCCACTACCTACGAGCAGTACTTC. Protein: CASSQRRATTYEQYF.

This clone has more than one count but fewer than ten. This chain connects TRBV19 to TRBJ2-7; possibly TRBD1 for D (7 bases). The V gene lost 6 bases and the J gene lost 5 bases, with 20 bases spanning the gap. The CDR3 loop spans 15 amino acids. The germline V gene has CDR1 LNHDA and CDR2 SQIVND (reference sequence). The CDR3 region has the DNA TGTGCCAGTAGCTCTCCCCCAGGAGGGGGCGACGAGCAGTACTTC. Residues: CASSSPPGGGDEQYF.

This clone was detected once. In DNA, the CDR3 is TGCGCCAGCAGCTTGGGAGTAGCGGCAACAGATACGCAGTATTTT. The encoded protein is CASSLGVAATDTQYF. The chain is built from TRBV5-1 and TRBJ2-3; tentatively, D is TRBD2 (6 bases). The V gene's germline CDR1 is SGHRS and CDR2 YFSETQ. The CDR3 has 15 amino acids. With 0 bases removed from V and 3 bases from J, the gap between germline ends came to 11 bases. Full variable domain (rest looked up from reference TRBV5-1 and TRBJ2-3): KAGVTQTPRYLIKTRGQQVTLSCSPISGHRSVSWYQQTPGQGLQFLFEYFSETQRNKGNFPGRFSGRQFSNSRSEMNVSTLELGDSALYLCASSLGVAATDTQYFGPGTRLTVL.

This clone was found a few times. The CDR3 DNA reads as TGTGCCACCAGCCGGGTTGCAACTAATGAAAAACTGTTTTTT. This gives the protein CATSRVATNEKLFF. J is TRBJ1-4 and V is TRBV15; no definite D call. Germline V gene sequence: CDR1 LNHNV, CDR2 YYDKDF (reference sequence). The CDR3 has 14 amino acids. Trimming pared 5 bases from V and 0 bases from J, leaving 7 bases between. Full variable domain (rest looked up from reference TRBV15 and TRBJ1-4): DAMVIQNPRYQVTQFGKPVTLSCSQTLNHNVMYWYQQKSSQAPKLLFHYYDKDFNNEADTPDNFQSRRPNTSFCFLDIRSPGLGDTAMYLCATSRVATNEKLFFGSGTQLSVL.

The V call is TRBV18, the J call TRBJ2-1; D remains unclear. V was pared by 7 bases and J by 5 bases, with 18 bases between. Germline V gene lookup returns CDR1 KGHSH and CDR2 LQKENI. The CDR3 covers 15 residues. The CDR3 here is CASFQRVLSDNEQFF. The CDR3 DNA reads TGTGCCAGCTTCCAACGGGTCCTCAGCGACAATGAGCAGTTCTTC.

This clone has just a few counts. J is TRBJ2-3 and V is TRBV5-6; D is unclear. Trimming stripped 4 bases from V and 4 bases from J, with 13 bases between. In germline, CDR1 is SGHDT, CDR2 YYEEEE. The CDR3 sequence is 14 residues long. The CDR3 region is CASSLTTGADTQYF. The DNA of the CDR3 is TGTGCCAGCAGCCTCACGACTGGAGCAGATACGCAGTATTTT.

The J gene is TRBJ2-7, the V gene TRBV7-6; a weak D match, TRBD2 (6 bases). V lost 3 bases, J lost 2 bases, and 11 bases lay in between. Looked up from germline, CDR1 is SGHVS and CDR2 is FNYEAQ. CDR3 length: 14 residues. For the CDR3, the DNA is TGTGCCAGCAGCTTCGGAGGGACTGCCTACGAGCAGTACTTC. Its protein is CASSFGGTAYEQYF. Combining the CDR3 with reference TRBV7-6 and TRBJ2-7 gives the whole variable domain GAGVSQSPRYKVTKRGQDVALRCDPISGHVSLYWYRQALGQGPEFLTYFNYEAQQDKSGLPNDRFSAERPEGSISTLTIQRTEQRDSAMYRCASSFGGTAYEQYFGPGTRLTVT.

V and J are TRBV6-1 and TRBJ2-5, with 12 bases identical to TRBD1. The V segment lost 1 base and the J segment 5 bases; nucleotides outside the gene matches: 5. The CDR3 has 16 residues. Germline CDR1 reads MNHNS; CDR2 reads SASEGT. DNA for the CDR3: TGTGCCAGCAGTGAAGGGGGACAGGGGGCCAGGGAGACCCAGTACTTC. Translating it yields CASSEGGQGARETQYF.

This clone has just a few counts. The CDR3 sequence: CASSGSGRGYNEQFF. The CDR3 DNA sequence: TGTGCCAGCAGTGGTAGCGGGAGGGGATACAATGAGCAGTTCTTC. This chain links TRBV28 with TRBJ2-1; 11 bases align to TRBD2. Germline V gene lookup returns CDR1 MDHEN and CDR2 SYDVKM. The ends lost 5 bases at V and 4 bases at J; junction bases unmatched: 4. The CDR3 has 15 residues.

V is TRBV7-9 and J is TRBJ2-1; unclear D gene. The CDR3 is 14 amino acids. Trimming took 2 bases from V and 2 from J, leaving 7 bases between them. Germline V gene lookup returns CDR1 SEHNR and CDR2 FQNEAQ (reference sequence). The CDR3 sequence is CASSLSETYNEQFF. CDR3 in DNA: TGTGCCAGCAGCTTATCAGAAACCTACAATGAGCAGTTCTTC.

This clone came up a few times. The V gene is TRBV19, the J gene TRBJ1-1, with D possibly matching TRBD1 (5 bases). The V end was cut by 2 bases, the J end by 4 bases, with 11 bases between. The CDR3 runs 14 residues. Germline CDR1 is LNHDA and CDR2 is SQIVND (reference sequence). The CDR3, as DNA: TGTGCCAGTAGTATAAGGCAGGGAGGCACTGAAGCTTTCTTT. It translates to CASSIRQGGTEAFF.

V is TRBV11-3 and J is TRBJ2-3; TRBD1 agrees at 9 bases. The CDR3 is made up of 15 amino acids. The germline CDR1 and CDR2 sequences are SGHNT and YENEEA. The V gene end was trimmed by 5 bases and the J gene end by 2 bases; junction bases not matched to a gene: 5. CDR3 amino acids: CASSPGQGITDTQYF. CDR3 sequence (DNA): TGTGCCAGCAGCCCCGGACAGGGGATCACAGATACGCAGTATTTT.

V and J are TRBV7-2 and TRBJ1-2, with TRBD1 identical over 7 bases. The CDR3 length is 14 residues. Germline V gene lookup returns CDR1 SGHTA and CDR2 FQGNSA. Germline trimming cut 5 bases from V and 0 bases from J; bases unmatched to any gene: 3. This chain's CDR3 is CASSQGGSNYGYTF. The CDR3 nucleotides are TGTGCCAGCAGCCAGGGGGGATCTAACTATGGCTACACCTTC.

The chain uses TRBV30 and TRBJ1-1; D unresolved. This CDR3 has 15 amino acids. Germline V gene data show CDR1 as GTSNPN and CDR2 as SVGIG (reference sequence). Trimming removed 0 bases from V and 3 bases from J, with 14 bases in between. This CDR3 reads CAWSVLGRTDTEAFF. The CDR3, as DNA: TGTGCCTGGAGTGTACTGGGCCGAACCGACACTGAAGCTTTCTTT. Using reference TRBV30 and TRBJ1-1 for the parts outside the CDR3, the full variable domain is SQTIHQWPATLVQPVGSPLSLECTVEGTSNPNLYWYRQAAGRGLQLLFYSVGIGQISSEVPQNLSASRPQDRQFILSSKKLLLSDSGFYLCAWSVLGRTDTEAFFGQGTRLTVV.

The gene calls are TRBV7-9 and TRBJ2-1; weak D call: TRBD2 (6 bases). Germline V gives CDR1 SEHNR, CDR2 FQNEAQ (reference sequence). V lost 5 bases and J 4 bases, leaving 15 bases between the germline ends. This CDR3 spans 15 amino acids. The CDR3 loop reads CASSNQAGSYNEQFF. CDR3 DNA sequence: TGTGCCAGCAGCAATCAAGCGGGTAGTTACAATGAGCAGTTCTTC.

The CDR3 DNA reads as TGTGCCAGCAGCTTTGGGAGCGGGCGAGAAGAGACCCAGTACTTC. Amino acids: CASSFGSGREETQYF. This sequence joins TRBV7-9 and TRBJ2-5, with D possibly TRBD2 on 6 matching bases. The CDR3 is 15 residues long. V was shortened by 3 bases and J by 3 bases, with 14 bases between the two germline ends. CDR1 and CDR2 (germline): SEHNR, FQNEAQ (reference sequence). The full variable domain, rest sourced from reference TRBV7-9 and TRBJ2-5, is DTGVSQNPRHKITKRGQNVTFRCDPISEHNRLYWYRQTLGQGPEFLTYFQNEAQLEKSRLLSDRFSAERPKGSFSTLEIQRTEQGDSAMYLCASSFGSGREETQYFGPGTRLLVL.

This chain uses TRBV19 with TRBJ2-1, with TRBD1 identical over 9 bases. The CDR3 has 14 residues. From germline, CDR1 is LNHDA and CDR2 SQIVND (reference sequence). Trimming took 4 bases from V and 6 from J; bases not matched to a gene: 4. The CDR3 sequence: CASSRKTGGNEQFF. The CDR3 DNA reads TGTGCCAGTAGTAGAAAGACAGGGGGCAATGAGCAGTTCTTC.

For the CDR3, the DNA is TGTGCCAGTAGTATGCGGGTCACCTACGAGCAGTACTTC. It yields the protein CASSMRVTYEQYF. The V and J genes are TRBV19 and TRBJ2-7; a weak D match, TRBD2 (5 bases). This CDR3 is 13 amino acids long. Germline-derived CDR1 and CDR2 are LNHDA and SQIVND (reference sequence). V shed 3 bases and J shed 2 bases, with 8 bases lying between them.

This clone has only a few counts. The chain joins TRBV11-3 to TRBJ2-1, with 9 bases matching TRBD2. This CDR3 is 16 amino acids long. After removal of 5 bases from V and 2 bases from J, the junction contained 7 bases not matched to a gene. Germline CDR1 and CDR2: SGHNT and YENEEA. CDR3 DNA sequence: TGTGCCAGCAGCGCGTCTAGCGGGAAGCCCTACAATGAGCAGTTCTTC. Protein: CASSASSGKPYNEQFF.